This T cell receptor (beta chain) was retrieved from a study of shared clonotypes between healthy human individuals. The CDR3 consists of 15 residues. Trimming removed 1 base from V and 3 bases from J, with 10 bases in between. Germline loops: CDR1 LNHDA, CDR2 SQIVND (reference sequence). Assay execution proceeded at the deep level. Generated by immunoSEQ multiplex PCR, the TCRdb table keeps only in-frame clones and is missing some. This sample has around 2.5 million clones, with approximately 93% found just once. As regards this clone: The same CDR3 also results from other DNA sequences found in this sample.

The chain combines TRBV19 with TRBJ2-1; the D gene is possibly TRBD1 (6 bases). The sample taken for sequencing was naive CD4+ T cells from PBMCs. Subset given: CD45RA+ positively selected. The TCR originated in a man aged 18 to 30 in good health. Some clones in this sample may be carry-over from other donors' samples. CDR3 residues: CASSIVSTGYNEQFF. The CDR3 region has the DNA TGTGCCAGTAGTATAGTTTCGACAGGCTACAATGAGCAGTTCTTC. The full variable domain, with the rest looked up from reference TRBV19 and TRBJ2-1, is DGGITQSPKYLFRKEGQNVTLSCEQNLNHDAMYWYRQDPGQGLRLIYYSQIVNDFQKGDIAEGYSVSREKKESFPLTVTSAQKNPTAFYLCASSIVSTGYNEQFFGPGTRLTVL.